This entry features one TCR beta chain sequence. It lacks a known antigen. Per-nucleotide qualities are absent, and no much larger clonotype sits a single base away. Here V drops 4 bases and J drops 2 bases, and the junction holds 4 bases not matched to any gene. The germline V gene (reference sequence) specifies MNHEY as CDR1 and SMNVEV as CDR2. Its CDR3 holds 14 amino acids, cysteine through phenylalanine. This entry keeps only the CDR3 DNA: 42 bases, framed from base 1. To synthesize cDNA, template-switch 5'RACE was performed with a primer carrying a 10-nucleotide random unique molecular identifier so that each TCR transcript was tagged. Each sequencing run produced over 180 million TCR-beta sequences covering 15-18 subjects. Total RNA was extracted with the RNeasy kit. The KAPA Real-time Library Amplification kit was used to amplify TCR-beta VDJ regions with primers targeting the TCR constant region and the 5'RACE anchor. Sample indexes and Illumina adaptors were added in a first PCR, and a second PCR then increased library yield. After Ampure bead purification, the TCR product of roughly 650 bp was size-selected on a 2% E-gel SizeSelection system. Library quality was checked on a Bioanalyzer, concentration was measured with Qubit, and libraries were quantified with the Kapa Library Quantification kit before pooling. An Illumina HiSeq 2500 was used to sequence the libraries paired-end at 2 x 150 bp. To increase sequence diversity, about 25-30% phiX was spiked into each library pool. Under the source paper's analysis protocol: Quality-filtered reads were processed with the UMI-based MiGEC pipeline, and over 85% of raw TCR sequences were removed by the MiGEC pipeline during error correction. VDJ genes were aligned to IMGT germline references, and each clonotype was defined by a unique CDR3 amino acid sequence together with V-J genes. VDJtools evaluated clonal expansion, Shannon diversity and CDR3 relatedness (CalcPairwiseDistances, ClusterSamples); CLCbio workbench built phylogenetic trees. Clones with at least 8 unique UMIs were defined as expanded, with this threshold being based on coefficient-of-variation modelling across technical triplicates. TCRdb ran its own pipeline on the public reads, namely fastp trimming at Q25 and MiXCR clone calling, and kept in-frame beta chains. Rows with one shared CDR3 protein collapse into an entry with the most common genes and DNA. The V and J calls come from TCRdb's annotation, not from the publication. This sample has around 50,000 distinct CDR3 sequences in its table, and around 14% of those were observed once. The ten largest clones take up 4.5% of the sample.

This specimen comes from a study of neurological immune-mediated disorders (dated by TCRdb to about 2019). About the full investigation: Peripheral blood TCR-beta repertoires from HTLV-I-associated myelopathy (HAM/TSP) patients, multiple sclerosis patients and healthy controls were compared by UMI-based sequencing. Longitudinal samples, technical triplicates and paired sorted CD4+ and CD8+ T-cell subsets, alongside PBMC samples, were included among the approximately 100 TCR-beta libraries. Longitudinal HAM/TSP and healthy donors had 3 time-points each (roughly 3-40 month intervals). The cohort included 60 to 75 subjects: roughly 14 with HAM/TSP, around 34 with multiple sclerosis, and some 20 healthy controls. Study-wide conclusions, independent of this receptor: No identical CDR3 amino acid sequences were shared among expanded clones across subjects, suggesting private TCR-beta repertoires in all groups. TCR clonal expansion was greatest in HAM/TSP patients and smallest in MS patients, who ranked below even healthy controls.

This specimen's time point label, interpreted: longitudinal time-point 2. For the unsorted PBMC libraries, 2 million PBMCs were stored in RNAlater at -80 degrees C until RNA extraction and were used to generate the libraries. PBMCs were separated from peripheral blood using Ficoll-Hypaque density gradient centrifugation and then cryopreserved in liquid nitrogen. This sequence originates from a male donor with HTLV-1-associated myelopathy (HAM/TSP). The sequenced sample was PBMCs. The rearrangement joined TRBV27 to TRBJ2-7, with 8 bases matching TRBD1. The DNA reads as follows: TGTGCCAGCAGTTCCAGACAGGGGCCCTACGAGCAGTACTTC. Translated, this gives CASSSRQGPYEQYF.